The next 2 T cell receptor beta chains were all read from a single sample in a study of cytomegalovirus exposure and HLA in healthy donors. Primers included in the PCR were 60 Vbeta and 13 Jbeta primers. Produced via immunoSEQ multiplex PCR; TCRdb's table is partial and in-frame only. The sample lists more than 150,000 clones, around 76% occurring once. Sequencing was carried out using PBMCs. Receptors originate from a man aged 40-55 years in good health and CMV-seronegative.

The V and J genes are TRBV11-3 and TRBJ2-3, with 7 bases identical to TRBD1. Germline CDR1 is SGHNT and CDR2 is YENEEA. This CDR3 has 14 residues. J gave up 0 bases and V 3 bases, and 0 bases lay outside the gene matches. The CDR3 reads CASSLGQSTDTQYF. The CDR3, as DNA: TGTGCCAGCAGCTTGGGACAGAGCACAGATACGCAGTATTTT.

The chain recombines TRBV28 with TRBJ2-1, with 9 bases lining up with TRBD2. Germline-derived CDR1 and CDR2 are MDHEN and SYDVKM. The CDR3 is made up of 13 amino acids. Trimming took 2 bases from V and 10 from J; bases not matched to a gene: 3. CDR3 residues: CASSLNAGGEQFF. DNA for the CDR3: TGTGCCAGCAGTTTAAACGCGGGAGGGGAGCAGTTCTTC.